The clone carrying this T cell receptor beta chain has a handful of counts. Antigen specificity is unknown. V dropped 10 bases and J dropped 0 bases, with 12 bases sitting between them. Germline loops: CDR1 MNHNY, CDR2 SVGAGI (reference sequence). CDR3 length: 13 amino acids. TCR cDNA received a 3' ligated oligonucleotide that carried a UMI. Whole-blood samples were over 2 ml of peripheral blood from healthy adult volunteers. Cells were not sorted; total RNA input targeted about 1 to 1000 ng. The data are from a study of naive and memory T cell subsets. Study conclusions and caveats: Potentially, T cell activation and differentiation skew this RNA-based measurement.

The SP2 primer and nested alpha and beta constant region primers amplified ligated cDNA in four rounds. One entry per CDR3 protein results from TCRdb running MiXCR on the 5' RACE reads. In the table there are about 57,000 distinct CDR3 sequences, approximately 8% of which are singletons. The chain carries TRBV6-6 and TRBJ1-1, with TRBD1 as a possible D gene (5 bases). The sequence came from a female donor in good health. The CDR3 coding sequence is TGTGCCACCGGGGCGGATATGAACACTGAAGCTTTCTTT. It specifies CATGADMNTEAFF.